Below, one T cell receptor (beta chain) is given with its context. Germline CDR1 and CDR2: LNHDA and SQIVND (reference sequence). The V end lost 5 bases, the J end lost 7 bases, and 20 bases lay between the germline ends. The CDR3 runs to 15 residues. These data are taken from a study of blood T cell repertoires in COVID-19. Study overall: The origin of the acute and convalescent COVID-19 samples was the United States, Italy and Spain.

Source study methods: It was from reference gene primer amplification that nucleated cell counts were estimated. Produced via immunoSEQ multiplex PCR; TCRdb's table is partial and in-frame only. The V and J calls and the clone size are those of that table, but D and trimming were determined from the DNA. Among about 130,000 clones listed, nearly 90% were seen once. V usage is TRBV19 and J usage is TRBJ2-5, with D possibly TRBD1 on 7 matching bases. The sequence was obtained from an elderly woman with acute or convalescent COVID-19. The source material was peripheral blood. CDR3 DNA: TGTGCCAGTAGTTTACAGGGGCCCTCAGCGGGGACCCAGTACTTC. The encoded protein is CASSLQGPSAGTQYF.